Shown below are 9 T cell receptor beta chains from a single sample sequenced in a study of beta chain features in type 1 diabetes. Findings of the study overall: There was a moderate but significant shortening of TCRB CDR3s in all four CD4+ subsets of Type 1 diabetes patients.

Their cognate antigens are unknown. The isolated RNA, all of it, was reverse transcribed, so expressed TCRB transcripts were what got sequenced. Some clones are missing from TCRdb's copy, which holds only in-frame ones; the method was immunoSEQ multiplex PCR. The table has 150,000 to 200,000 clones, 6.5% to 8.5% seen once. Sequenced material: central memory CD4+ T cells from blood. The receptors were sampled from a woman younger than 30 with type 1 diabetes.

V and J are TRBV7-2 and TRBJ2-3; 14 positions agree with TRBD2. The germline V gene encodes CDR1 SGHTA and CDR2 FQGNSA. This CDR3 is 17 amino acids long. Trimming at V came to 4 bases and at J to 10 bases, leaving 13 bases not matched to a gene. The chain's CDR3 is CASSSEPGLAGGASQYF. The CDR3 DNA reads as TGTGCCAGCAGCTCCGAACCCGGACTAGCGGGGGGTGCTTCGCAGTATTTT.

This rearrangement joins TRBV5-1 to TRBJ2-7; 10 bases agree with TRBD1. V dropped 4 bases and J dropped 6; count of bases not matched to a gene: 4. The CDR3 is 13 residues long. From germline, CDR1 is SGHRS and CDR2 YFSETQ. The chain's CDR3 is CASSTGQGGEQYF. The DNA for the CDR3 is TGCGCCAGCAGCACCGGACAGGGGGGCGAGCAGTACTTC.

The gene calls are TRBV4-2 and TRBJ2-2, with TRBD2 matching 12 bases. The CDR3 covers 16 residues. Trimming cost V 4 bases and J 6 bases; bases outside gene matches: 6. CDR1 LGHNA and CDR2 YNFKEQ come from the germline V gene. DNA of the CDR3: TGTGCCAGCAGCCCACAGACTAGCGGGAGCGCCGGGGAGCTGTTTTTT. Residues: CASSPQTSGSAGELFF.

This clone occurred a few times. This sequence joins TRBV9 and TRBJ2-2, with a tentative D call TRBD2 (5 bases). The germline gives CDR1 SGDLS, CDR2 YYNGEE. The ends were cut back, 3 bases at V and 7 bases at J, with 19 bases in the middle. The CDR3 length is 16 residues. The DNA for the CDR3 is TGTGCCAGCAGCGCTACCCTGCGAGGGCGGGTCGGGGAGCTGTTTTTT. Translating it yields CASSATLRGRVGELFF.

This chain uses TRBV7-2 with TRBJ1-1, with 11 bases aligning to TRBD1. The CDR3 covers 15 residues. CDR1 is SGHTA, CDR2 FQGNSA, per germline. Trimming at V came to 4 bases and at J to 6 bases, leaving 7 bases not matched to a gene. CDR3 bases: TGTGCCAGCAGCTCGGGACAGGGGGGGTCATCTGAAGCTTTCTTT. Protein sequence: CASSSGQGGSSEAFF.

This clone was counted between two and nine times. V gene TRBV19 combines with J gene TRBJ2-5; D might be TRBD1 (5 bases). The V gene's germline CDR1 is LNHDA and CDR2 SQIVND (reference sequence). V lost 4 bases and J lost 5, with 17 bases in between. The CDR3 is 15 amino acids. CDR3 coding DNA: TGTGCCAGTAGTAACATTCAGGGTAGTCTGGAGACCCAGTACTTC. It translates to CASSNIQGSLETQYF.

The chain uses TRBV7-3 and TRBJ2-5; 7 bases line up with TRBD1. This CDR3 has 15 residues. The J segment lost 3 bases and the V segment lost 5 bases, leaving 9 bases of the junction unmatched. Germline CDR1 reads SGHTA; CDR2 reads FQGTGA. The CDR3, as DNA: TGTGCCAGCAGCCAAAGCCGGGACAGTAAAGAGACCCAGTACTTC. This codes for CASSQSRDSKETQYF.

The chain joins TRBV27 to TRBJ2-3; the match to TRBD2 covers 9 bases. Trimming cost V 6 bases and J 5 bases; bases outside gene matches: 9. The germline CDR1 and CDR2 sequences are MNHEY and SMNVEV (reference sequence). The CDR3 is 15 residues long. This CDR3 is CASRAAGGPGDTQYF. DNA for the CDR3: TGTGCCAGCAGAGCCGCGGGAGGGCCTGGAGATACGCAGTATTTT.

This clone was observed a handful of times. V is TRBV5-1 and J is TRBJ2-1, with 7 bases matching TRBD1. Losses at the gene ends were 5 bases for V and 9 bases for J; bases not matched to a gene: 2. This CDR3 spans 11 amino acids. Germline V gives CDR1 SGHRS, CDR2 YFSETQ. The CDR3 loop is CASRTGSEQFF. The CDR3 DNA reads as TGCGCCAGCAGGACAGGGAGTGAGCAGTTCTTC.